Listed below are T cell receptor beta chains from one sample, sequenced in a study of T cell responses to AZD1222 COVID-19 vaccine. Only in-frame clones appear in the TCRdb table, and some are missing; sequencing was by immunoSEQ multiplex PCR. The repertoire has about 130,000 clones, about 90% of them found once; the top ten carry more than 9%. Here the sequenced sample was peripheral blood, taken on day 0 of AZD1222 vaccination. The receptors originated from an adult in good health. CDR3s include the opening cysteine and the closing phenylalanine or tryptophan. The D gene is left open where the match is weak. The size field is filled for only some rows; it gives once, few, many or a size class.

size: .; V: TRBV6-2/TRBV6-3; D: .; J: TRBJ1-5; DNA: TGTGCCAGCAGTTACTCGGGGGGTGTGGGGCCCCAGCATTTT; CDR3: CASSYSGGVGPQHF
size: .; V: TRBV21-1; D: .; J: TRBJ2-2; DNA: TGTGCCAGCAGCATGAGGGGTATGGACACCGGGGAGCTGTTTTTT; CDR3: CASSMRGMDTGELFF
size: .; V: TRBV28; D: .; J: TRBJ1-5; DNA: TGTGCCAGCAGAATCTCGCCTCTTAAAAATCAGCCCCAGCATTTT; CDR3: CASRISPLKNQPQHF
size: .; V: TRBV7-9; D: .; J: TRBJ1-2; DNA: TGTGCCAGCACCCTAGCGGGGGATACAGGCTACACCTTC; CDR3: CASTLAGDTGYTF
size: .; V: TRBV10-3; D: .; J: TRBJ1-3; DNA: TGTGCCATCAGGGACAGCACCATCTCTGGAAACACCATATATTTT; CDR3: CAIRDSTISGNTIYF
size: few; V: TRBV7-3; D: .; J: TRBJ1-1; DNA: TGTGCCAGCAGTCAGGGGAACACTGAAGCTTTCTTT; CDR3: CASSQGNTEAFF
size: .; V: TRBV16; D: .; J: TRBJ1-1; DNA: TGTGCCAGCAGCCCATCGCGTGGCGCCACTGAAGCTTTCTTT; CDR3: CASSPSRGATEAFF
size: .; V: TRBV4-1; D: .; J: TRBJ1-1; DNA: TGCGCCAGCAGCCTGGCCAACTCAGGGCAGAGTTGGGCTTTCTTT; CDR3: CASSLANSGQSWAFF
size: .; V: TRBV19; D: .; J: TRBJ2-5; DNA: TGTGCCAGTAGTATGGCCCAGGGACACCTCCAAGAGACCCAGTACTTC; CDR3: CASSMAQGHLQETQYF
size: .; V: TRBV6-5; D: TRBD2; J: TRBJ2-1; DNA: TGTGCCAGCAGTTTTAGCGGGAGCACCTACAATGAGCAGTTCTTC; CDR3: CASSFSGSTYNEQFF
size: .; V: TRBV13; D: .; J: TRBJ1-2; DNA: TGTGCCAGCAGCTTAGGTTCTAGGGAGAACTATGGCTACACCTTC; CDR3: CASSLGSRENYGYTF
size: .; V: TRBV28; D: .; J: TRBJ2-1; DNA: TGTGCCAGCAGTTTATTCAATGAGCAGTTCTTC; CDR3: CASSLFNEQFF
size: once; V: TRBV3-1/TRBV3-2; D: .; J: TRBJ2-7; DNA: TGTGCCAGCAGCCAAGGACAGGTTCGGTACGAGCAGTACTTC; CDR3: CASSQGQVRYEQYF
size: .; V: TRBV11-2; D: .; J: TRBJ1-6; DNA: TGTGCCAGCAGCACGCGGGACATGGATTCACCCCTCCACTTT; CDR3: CASSTRDMDSPLHF
size: .; V: TRBV7-2; D: .; J: TRBJ1-4; DNA: TGTGCCAGCAGCCTACGATTACCGAGGGAGGAGGGTGAAAAACTGTTTTTT; CDR3: CASSLRLPREEGEKLFF
size: .; V: TRBV7-9; D: .; J: TRBJ1-4; DNA: TGTGCCAGCAGCCCTGGGACTTCTGGGGAAAAACTGTTTTTT; CDR3: CASSPGTSGEKLFF
size: .; V: TRBV28; D: .; J: TRBJ1-2; DNA: TGTGCCAGCAGTCCTCCGCGGGACACCGTAAGGGGCTACACCTTC; CDR3: CASSPPRDTVRGYTF
size: .; V: TRBV9; D: TRBD2; J: TRBJ2-1; DNA: TGTGCCAGCAGCGCGAAGGTGACTAGCGGAACTCTCGAGCAGTTCTTC; CDR3: CASSAKVTSGTLEQFF
size: .; V: TRBV7-2; D: TRBD2; J: TRBJ2-7; DNA: TGTGCCAGCAGCTCCACCCCAACCGGACTAGCGGGGGACTACGAGCAGTACTTC; CDR3: CASSSTPTGLAGDYEQYF
size: .; V: TRBV6-2/TRBV6-3; D: .; J: TRBJ2-1; DNA: TGTGCCAGCAGTTACCGGGGAGGAGGTGGGAATGAGCAGTTCTTC; CDR3: CASSYRGGGGNEQFF
size: .; V: TRBV24-1; D: TRBD1; J: TRBJ2-1; DNA: TGTGCCACCAGTGATCTAGGACAGGGTTCCGATGAGCAGTTCTTC; CDR3: CATSDLGQGSDEQFF
size: .; V: TRBV7-6; D: .; J: TRBJ1-5; DNA: TGTGCCAGCAGCTTAGATCAGGGGTTCGGAACTCAGCCCCAGCATTTT; CDR3: CASSLDQGFGTQPQHF
size: .; V: TRBV27; D: TRBD1; J: TRBJ1-2; DNA: TGTGCCAGCAGTTTCTGGGGACAGGGTAGCTATGGCTACACCTTC; CDR3: CASSFWGQGSYGYTF
size: .; V: TRBV19; D: .; J: TRBJ2-3; DNA: TGTGCCAGTAGTACGAGGGGGACGGGAGATACGCAGTATTTT; CDR3: CASSTRGTGDTQYF
size: .; V: TRBV27; D: .; J: TRBJ2-7; DNA: TGTGCCAGCAGTTTAGAGGGTGGCGAGCAGTACTTC; CDR3: CASSLEGGEQYF
size: once; V: TRBV10-3; D: TRBD1; J: TRBJ1-6; DNA: TGTGCCATCAGAGAGACAGGGTTAAATTCACCCCTCCACTTT; CDR3: CAIRETGLNSPLHF
size: .; V: TRBV4-2; D: .; J: TRBJ1-3; DNA: TGTGCCAGCAGCCAAGAAGCCACACGCTCTGGAAACACCATATATTTT; CDR3: CASSQEATRSGNTIYF
size: .; V: TRBV6-6; D: TRBD1; J: TRBJ2-3; DNA: TGTGCCAGCAGTCGGTTCGGACAGGGGAACACAGATACGCAGTATTTT; CDR3: CASSRFGQGNTDTQYF
size: once; V: TRBV6-6; D: .; J: TRBJ2-1; DNA: TGTGCCAGCAGCGACGGGATTGAGCAGTTCTTC; CDR3: CASSDGIEQFF
size: .; V: TRBV27; D: .; J: TRBJ2-2; DNA: TGTGCCAGCAGTTTGTGGGGGACCGGGGAGCTGTTTTTT; CDR3: CASSLWGTGELFF
size: once; V: TRBV20-1; D: .; J: TRBJ1-2; DNA: TGCAGTGCTAGTGAGGAGACTAACTATGGCTACACCTTC; CDR3: CSASEETNYGYTF
size: .; V: TRBV5-1; D: .; J: TRBJ1-6; DNA: TGCGCCAGCAGAGTGGGGTCCTATAATTCACCCCTCCACTTT; CDR3: CASRVGSYNSPLHF
size: .; V: TRBV20-1; D: .; J: TRBJ2-7; DNA: TGCAGTGCCCTCCATCCCCCCGAGCAGTACTTC; CDR3: CSALHPPEQYF
size: .; V: TRBV11-2; D: .; J: TRBJ1-6; DNA: TGTGCCAGCAGCTTATCTGGTAATTCACCCCTCCACTTT; CDR3: CASSLSGNSPLHF
size: .; V: TRBV15; D: TRBD2; J: TRBJ2-3; DNA: TGTGCCACCAGCAGATGGACTAGCGGCACAGATACGCAGTATTTT; CDR3: CATSRWTSGTDTQYF
size: .; V: TRBV15; D: .; J: TRBJ1-6; DNA: TGTGCCACCAGCAGAGAGGGTTATAATTCACCCCTCCACTTT; CDR3: CATSREGYNSPLHF
size: .; V: TRBV27; D: .; J: TRBJ2-7; DNA: TGTGCCAGCAGTTTATCTCTCGTAGCCTACGAGCAGTACTTC; CDR3: CASSLSLVAYEQYF
size: .; V: TRBV27; D: TRBD2; J: TRBJ2-1; DNA: TGTGCCAGCAGACTAGCGGAGGACAATGAGCAGTTCTTC; CDR3: CASRLAEDNEQFF
size: .; V: TRBV25-1; D: .; J: TRBJ2-1; DNA: TGTGCCAGCAGTGAACGTTACAATGAGCAGTTCTTC; CDR3: CASSERYNEQFF
size: few; V: TRBV10-2; D: TRBD2; J: TRBJ2-1; DNA: TGCGCCAGCAGTGTCCAAACTAGCGGGGGCGGAAAAAGAGGTGAGCAGTTCTTC; CDR3: CASSVQTSGGGKRGEQFF
size: .; V: TRBV3-1/TRBV3-2; D: TRBD1; J: TRBJ1-5; DNA: TGTGCCAGCAGCCTCGGGACAGGTTCTCAGCCCCAGCATTTT; CDR3: CASSLGTGSQPQHF
size: .; V: TRBV12-3/TRBV12-4; D: TRBD1; J: TRBJ2-3; DNA: TGTGCCAGCAGTTCCATAGGGGGCGGTACGCAGTATTTT; CDR3: CASSSIGGGTQYF
size: .; V: TRBV9; D: TRBD1; J: TRBJ1-1; DNA: TGTGCCAGCAGCGCAACAGGGGGCGTCGCTGGAGCTTTCTTT; CDR3: CASSATGGVAGAFF
size: .; V: TRBV13; D: .; J: TRBJ2-7; DNA: TGTGCCAGCAGCTTAGACTCCAGGTCCTACGAGCAGTACTTC; CDR3: CASSLDSRSYEQYF
size: .; V: TRBV7-2; D: .; J: TRBJ1-3; DNA: TGTGCCAGCAGCTTAGCGAGTCGATTAGTCGGGCCCCCCGCTGGAAACACCATATATTTT; CDR3: CASSLASRLVGPPAGNTIYF